Listed here is a single T cell receptor (beta chain). One end of the junction fails to match germline, which may point to a read error. This sample stems from a study of blood T cell repertoires in COVID-19. In the study overall: Whether acute or convalescent, the COVID-19 samples came from the United States, Italy and Spain. PBMCs, B-cell-depleted T cells, or T cells provided the cDNA or gDNA that made up the material.

CDR1 and CDR2 from the germline V gene are SGHRS and YFSETQ. The CDR3 is 13 amino acids. Authors' methods: The assay estimated nucleated cells by amplifying reference gene primers. The repertoire was sequenced with immunoSEQ multiplex PCR; TCRdb's copy has only in-frame clones and lacks some. V, J and clone size were drawn from that table, and D and trimming were deduced from the DNA. The sample includes 300,000 to 400,000 clones, roughly 90% seen only once; the top ten take 9.9%. A Seattle source enrolled patients during active infection and followed them longitudinally. The sequencing sample was made of peripheral blood. The clonotype comes from a man aged 30-40 years with COVID-19, enrolled during active disease. J is TRBJ2-5 and V is TRBV5-1; the D gene is possibly TRBD1 (5 bases). The CDR3 nucleotides read TGCGTCAGCAGCTTGCCAGGGCAAGAGACCCAGTACTTC. Encoded protein: CVSSLPGQETQYF.